Described below is a single T cell receptor (beta chain) sequence and its context. Sequenced by immunoSEQ multiplex PCR; TCRdb stores in-frame clones only, minus some. The data contain about 240,000 clones, 80% to 90% of them singletons. This sample stems from a study of blood T cell repertoires in COVID-19. Enrollees, about 18 to 90 years old, lived in 20 to 25 US areas. With V trimmed by 5 bases and J by 1 base, 10 bases remained unmatched. The germline V gene has CDR1 SGHAT and CDR2 FQNNGV. The CDR3 is 17 residues long. This chain uses TRBV11-2 with TRBJ2-5; 10 nucleotides agree with TRBD1. Sample: PBMCs or T cells enriched from blood (not recorded which). The TCR sequence derives from a woman aged 40 to 50 who had been exposed to COVID-19. This chain's CDR3 is CASSRFGTGAPQETQYF. The CDR3 DNA is TGTGCCAGCAGCCGATTCGGGACAGGGGCTCCCCAAGAGACCCAGTACTTC.